The 26 T cell receptor beta chains presented below share a single source sample, sequenced in a study of STAT3 mutations in large granular lymphocyte leukemia. Broader study findings: Every T-LGLL patient had at least one immunodominant TCRbeta clonotype.

Profiled with immunoSEQ multiplex PCR; TCRdb holds only in-frame clones, not every one. Found here are several thousand clones, roughly 41% of them singletons; the top ten hold around 57%. These TCRs' antigens remain unknown. Sequenced input: peripheral blood mononuclear cells. These receptors were collected from a man aged 45-60 years with T-cell large granular lymphocyte leukemia. Some clones in this sample may be carry-over from other donors' samples.

The rearrangement joins TRBV19 to TRBJ2-7; TRBD1 is a possible D gene (6 bases). Looked up from germline, CDR1 is LNHDA and CDR2 is SQIVND (reference sequence). The CDR3 has 13 amino acids. V lost 3 bases and J lost 4, with 10 bases in between. CDR3 amino acids: CASSIGQPYEQYF. CDR3 DNA: TGTGCCAGTAGTATCGGACAGCCATACGAGCAGTACTTC.

This clone was found once. The V call is TRBV18, the J call TRBJ2-3, with D uncertain. The ends were cut back, 4 bases at V and 3 bases at J, with 2 bases in the middle. CDR3 size: 11 residues. Per the germline V gene, CDR1 is KGHSH and CDR2 is LQKENI. The CDR3: CASSQTDTQYF. CDR3 DNA: TGTGCCAGCTCACAAACAGATACGCAGTATTTT.

This chain uses TRBV5-4 with TRBJ2-5, with 8 bases matching TRBD1. The V gene's germline CDR1 is SGHNT and CDR2 YYREEE (reference sequence). The CDR3 has 14 residues. The J segment lost 5 bases and the V segment lost 3 bases, leaving 6 bases of the junction unmatched. The CDR3 nucleotides read TGTGCCAGCAGCTATCGGACAGGGACGGAGACCCAGTACTTC. It codes for CASSYRTGTETQYF. Drawing the rest from reference TRBV5-4 and TRBJ2-5, the complete variable domain is ETGVTQSPTHLIKTRGQQVTLRCSSQSGHNTVSWYQQALGQGPQFIFQYYREEENGRGNFPPRFSGLQFPNYSSELNVNALELDDSALYLCASSYRTGTETQYFGPGTRLLVL.

The rearrangement links TRBV30 to TRBJ2-2, with D perhaps matching TRBD1 or TRBD2 (5 bases each). CDR1 GTSNPN and CDR2 SVGIG come from the germline V gene (reference sequence). V was trimmed by 8 bases and J by 6 bases, leaving 13 bases between them. There are 12 residues in the CDR3. The CDR3 nucleotides read TGTGCCCTCAGGGACGGGGCCGGGGAGCTGTTTTTT. Translated, it gives CALRDGAGELFF. The full variable domain, in which reference TRBV30 and TRBJ2-2 provide the parts outside the CDR3, is SQTIHQWPATLVQPVGSPLSLECTVEGTSNPNLYWYRQAAGRGLQLLFYSVGIGQISSEVPQNLSASRPQDRQFILSSKKLLLSDSGFYLCALRDGAGELFFGEGSRLTVL.

The chain is built from TRBV6-5 and TRBJ1-5, with 11 bases that match TRBD1. V was pared by 5 bases and J by 6 bases, with 0 bases of the junction left unmatched. Germline V gives CDR1 MNHEY, CDR2 SVGAGI. The CDR3 extends over 13 amino acids. CDR3 sequence reads: CASSGTGGQPQHF. CDR3 sequence (DNA): TGTGCCAGCAGTGGGACAGGGGGTCAGCCCCAGCATTTT.

In its sample, this clone was seen a few times. The chain has TRBV27 and TRBJ2-7; either TRBD1 or TRBD2 may fit D (5 bases each). The germline V and J ends were trimmed by 6 bases and 6 bases, with 15 bases remaining between them. The CDR3 extends over 13 amino acids. Per germline, CDR1 MNHEY and CDR2 SMNVEV (reference sequence). The CDR3 here is CASRRPGTLEQYF. CDR3 DNA: TGTGCCAGCAGGCGGCCCGGGACCCTCGAGCAGTACTTC.

Only a few counts were recorded for this clone. The rearrangement links TRBV19 to TRBJ2-7; weak D call: TRBD1 (5 bases). The CDR3 has 14 residues. Trimming left V 6 bases short and J 0 bases short, with 12 bases between. Germline CDR1 and CDR2: LNHDA and SQIVND (reference sequence). CDR3 loop: CASSSTGVSYEQYF. CDR3 sequence (DNA): TGTGCCAGTAGCTCAACAGGCGTCTCCTACGAGCAGTACTTC.

Many counts were recorded for this clone. This chain joins TRBV5-1 and TRBJ2-1; D possibly corresponds to TRBD1 (6 bases). The germline V gene has CDR1 SGHRS and CDR2 YFSETQ. The CDR3 spans 15 residues. The V end lost 4 bases, the J end lost 7 bases, and 18 bases lay between the germline ends. The CDR3 sequence: CASSVDRTRRNEQFF. The CDR3 DNA is TGCGCCAGCAGCGTCGACAGGACTCGTAGGAATGAGCAGTTCTTC.

V usage is TRBV18 and J usage is TRBJ2-3; D might be TRBD1 (6 bases). CDR3 size: 16 residues. V lost 3 bases, J lost 0 bases, and 13 bases lay in between. Germline-derived CDR1 and CDR2 are KGHSH and LQKENI. The CDR3 loop reads CASSPQGLGSTDTQYF. For the CDR3, the DNA is TGTGCCAGCTCACCTCAGGGGCTGGGGAGCACAGATACGCAGTATTTT.

In this sample, this clone is large. The chain links TRBV5-6 to TRBJ1-1, with 8 bases that match TRBD1. The ends lost 1 base at V and 0 bases at J; junction bases unmatched: 8. Germline assignment: CDR1 SGHDT and CDR2 YYEEEE. This CDR3 is 17 amino acids long. In nucleotides, the CDR3 is TGTGCCAGCAGCTTGCAGGGGGCGGGAGTTATGAACACTGAAGCTTTCTTT. It is translated as CASSLQGAGVMNTEAFF. Drawing the rest from reference TRBV5-6 and TRBJ1-1, the complete variable domain is DAGVTQSPTHLIKTRGQQVTLRCSPKSGHDTVSWYQQALGQGPQFIFQYYEEEERQRGNFPDRFSGHQFPNYSSELNVNALLLGDSALYLCASSLQGAGVMNTEAFFGQGTRLTVV.

The rearrangement joins TRBV14 to TRBJ2-7, with TRBD2 identical over 12 bases. The ends lost 4 bases at V and 0 bases at J; junction bases unmatched: 1. CDR3 length equals 15 residues. Germline-derived CDR1 and CDR2 are SGHDN and FVKESK. In DNA form, the CDR3 reads TGTGCCAGCAGCCGACTAGCGGGGGTCTCCTACGAGCAGTACTTC. It yields the protein CASSRLAGVSYEQYF.

This clone has just one count. The V gene is TRBV29-1, the J gene TRBJ1-2, with 10 bases lining up with TRBD1. Germline values: CDR1 SQVTM, CDR2 ANQGSEA. Trimming at V came to 7 bases and at J to 8 bases, leaving 13 bases not matched to a gene. This CDR3 spans 14 amino acids. The CDR3 nucleotides are TGCAGCGGATTGACAGGGGGCCATCTATGGGGCTACACCTTC. Its protein product is CSGLTGGHLWGYTF.

By proportion, this clone is medium-sized. The chain has TRBV10-3 and TRBJ1-3; D might be TRBD1 (5 bases). There are 16 residues in the CDR3. Germline V gives CDR1 ENHRY, CDR2 SYGVKD. The V end lost 4 bases, the J end lost 0 bases, and 13 bases lay between the germline ends. CDR3 nucleotide sequence: TGTGCCATCAGTGCCTTCAGGGCCTTCTCTGGAAACACCATATATTTT. Residues: CAISAFRAFSGNTIYF.

CDR3 nucleotides: TGTGCCTGGAGTGTAAAGCTCTCCTACGAGCAGTACTTC. Protein: CAWSVKLSYEQYF. V and J are TRBV30 and TRBJ2-7; D is ambiguous. CDR1 and CDR2 from the germline V gene are GTSNPN and SVGIG (reference sequence). V dropped 0 bases and J dropped 0 bases, with 6 bases sitting between them. The CDR3 runs 13 residues.

The genes are TRBV4-3 and TRBJ1-4; D is perhaps TRBD1 (5 bases). This CDR3 is built from 18 residues. V dropped 4 bases and J dropped 3 bases, with 21 bases sitting between them. Germline V gives CDR1 LGHNA, CDR2 YSLEER. The CDR3 bases are TGCGCCAGCAGCCCCAGACAGACAACGTATGTTTCTAATGAAAAACTGTTTTTT. Its protein product is CASSPRQTTYVSNEKLFF.

This clone was detected only a few times. The CDR3 reads CASSMQGIIYGYTF. In DNA, the CDR3 is TGTGCCAGTAGTATGCAGGGAATAATCTATGGCTACACCTTC. This chain joins TRBV19 and TRBJ1-2; D is perhaps TRBD1 (5 bases). The CDR3 has 14 amino acids. The ends were cut back, 3 bases at V and 4 bases at J, with 12 bases in the middle. The germline gives CDR1 LNHDA, CDR2 SQIVND (reference sequence). Together with reference TRBV19 and TRBJ1-2, the CDR3 gives the full variable domain: DGGITQSPKYLFRKEGQNVTLSCEQNLNHDAMYWYRQDPGQGLRLIYYSQIVNDFQKGDIAEGYSVSREKKESFPLTVTSAQKNPTAFYLCASSMQGIIYGYTFGSGTRLTVV.

This chain links TRBV7-6 with TRBJ1-4, with D maybe TRBD1 (5 bases). CDR3 length equals 15 residues. Trimming left V 5 bases short and J 8 bases short, with 18 bases between. Germline CDR1 and CDR2: SGHVS and FNYEAQ. CDR3 sequence reads: CASSRDGTLAEKLFF. The CDR3 DNA sequence: TGTGCCAGCAGCCGCGATGGGACTCTCGCCGAAAAACTGTTTTTT.

This chain links TRBV10-3 with TRBJ2-1; 11 bases match TRBD2. The CDR3 sequence is 15 residues long. V lost 7 bases and J lost 7; bases outside the gene matches: 9. The V gene's germline CDR1 is ENHRY and CDR2 SYGVKD. Here the CDR3 reads CAIMRLAGWGNEQFF. The CDR3 nucleotides read TGTGCCATCATGAGACTAGCGGGATGGGGGAATGAGCAGTTCTTC.

The rearrangement links TRBV18 to TRBJ2-2, with 9 bases that match TRBD1. V lost 3 bases to trimming and J lost 4 bases; unmatched junction nucleotides: 0. Germline V lookup: CDR1 KGHSH, CDR2 LQKENI. The CDR3 sequence is 14 residues long. CDR3 region: CASSPDRGTGELFF. In DNA form, the CDR3 reads TGTGCCAGCTCACCGGACAGGGGCACCGGGGAGCTGTTTTTT.

The V and J genes are TRBV9 and TRBJ1-2; the D gene is possibly TRBD1 (5 bases). The CDR3 has 15 residues. Germline CDR1 SGDLS, CDR2 YYNGEE. The ends were cut back, 3 bases at V and 4 bases at J, with 16 bases in the middle. CDR3 amino acids: CASSDQPTGGYGYTF. The CDR3 DNA is TGTGCCAGCAGCGACCAGCCGACGGGGGGCTATGGCTACACCTTC. Using reference TRBV9 and TRBJ1-2 for the parts outside the CDR3, the full variable domain is DSGVTQTPKHLITATGQRVTLRCSPRSGDLSVYWYQQSLDQGLQFLIQYYNGEERAKGNILERFSAQQFPDLHSELNLSSLELGDSALYFCASSDQPTGGYGYTFGSGTRLTVV.

This clone was seen only a few times. The rearrangement links TRBV6-5 to TRBJ2-7, with TRBD1 matching 8 bases. CDR1 and CDR2 from the germline V gene are MNHEY and SVGAGI. With V trimmed by 6 bases and J by 7 bases, 5 bases remained unmatched. This CDR3 has 12 amino acids. Here the CDR3 DNA reads TGTGCCAGCAGGACAGGGGCCGAAGAGCAGTACTTC. This encodes CASRTGAEEQYF.

This clone has a handful of counts. The chain is built from TRBV5-1 and TRBJ1-2; D unresolved. Germline CDR1 SGHRS, CDR2 YFSETQ. The germline V and J ends were trimmed by 5 bases and 4 bases, with 12 bases remaining between them. This CDR3 is built from 13 residues. The CDR3 reads CASRQTLGYGYTF. CDR3 in DNA: TGCGCCAGCAGGCAAACGCTCGGCTATGGCTACACCTTC. The whole variable domain, remainder taken from reference TRBV5-1 and TRBJ1-2, is KAGVTQTPRYLIKTRGQQVTLSCSPISGHRSVSWYQQTPGQGLQFLFEYFSETQRNKGNFPGRFSGRQFSNSRSEMNVSTLELGDSALYLCASRQTLGYGYTFGSGTRLTVV.

This clone has only a few counts. V usage is TRBV18 and J usage is TRBJ2-7, with 9 bases that match TRBD2. Germline CDR1 KGHSH, CDR2 LQKENI. This CDR3 has 15 amino acids. V was pared by 3 bases and J by 5 bases, with 8 bases of the junction left unmatched. DNA for the CDR3: TGTGCCAGCTCACCGCTCGGGACTAGCCAGAACGAGCAGTACTTC. Encoded protein: CASSPLGTSQNEQYF.

The chain links TRBV25-1 to TRBJ2-7; D is undetermined. Germline V gene data show CDR1 as MGHDK and CDR2 as SYGVNS. The CDR3 extends over 11 amino acids. The V gene lost 6 bases and the J gene lost 4 bases, with 7 bases spanning the gap. The CDR3 DNA reads TGTGCCAGCAGCAGAGGTTACGAGCAGTACTTC. It is translated as CASSRGYEQYF.

The V and J genes are TRBV14 and TRBJ1-1; no firm D call. This CDR3 comprises 16 residues. CDR1 is SGHDN and CDR2 is FVKESK in the germline V gene. V was trimmed by 2 bases and J by 0 bases, leaving 13 bases between them. As DNA, the CDR3 is TGTGCCAGCAGCCAAATGTTTGAACGAGTGAACACTGAAGCTTTCTTT. It encodes CASSQMFERVNTEAFF.

The chain links TRBV7-9 to TRBJ2-3; tentatively, D is TRBD2 (5 bases). The ends were cut back, 8 bases at V and 0 bases at J, with 15 bases in the middle. Germline CDR1 reads SEHNR; CDR2 reads FQNEAQ (reference sequence). CDR3 length equals 15 residues. This CDR3 is CASPLGQVSTDTQYF. Here the CDR3 DNA reads TGTGCCAGCCCACTAGGGCAGGTTAGCACAGATACGCAGTATTTT.